Described below is a single T cell receptor beta chain sequence and its context. Its target is not known. This CDR3 is 15 amino acids long. The germline V gene encodes CDR1 SGDLS and CDR2 YYNGEE. V lost 4 bases and J lost 3, with 13 bases in between. These data belong to a study of Ad26.COV2.S vaccination and SARS-CoV-2 variants. Looking at the study overall: Ad26.COV2.S, an intramuscular injection, was given once or twice 56 days apart.

Study-level points and caveats: Recipients of vaccine and of placebo showed similar breadth of their non-spike TCR repertoires.

Repertoires were generated with immunoSEQ multiplex PCR, while TCRdb's copy carries only in-frame clones and drops some. The sample consists of about 350,000 clones, approximately 90% of them appearing once. Treatment specified: some 20 received Ad26.COV2.S at low or high dose, single or two shots; roughly five received placebo; per-sample allocation not given. At day 63 after the first vaccine or placebo injection, samples were drawn. This vaccine is an Ad26 vector that expresses the Wuhan-strain SARS-CoV-2 spike. Sequences were derived from peripheral blood, sampled in a trial of Ad26.COV2.S vaccine versus placebo. The V call is TRBV9, the J call TRBJ2-2; possibly TRBD2 for D (6 bases). This sequence originates from a person aged 18-65 years who received the Ad26.COV2.S COVID-19 vaccine or a placebo. CDR3: CASSPRGVDTGELFF. CDR3 bases: TGTGCCAGCAGCCCCCGCGGGGTGGACACCGGGGAGCTGTTTTTT.